What follows are 2 T cell receptor beta chains derived from one specimen sequenced in a study of CD8 T cells in Susac syndrome. About 0.5 to 1 ug RNA was reverse transcribed with random hexamers. Using its own MiXCR run on the immunoSEQ multiplex PCR reads, TCRdb lists one record per CDR3 protein. The sample yields about 130,000 distinct CDR3 sequences, approximately 89% seen once. The sample taken for sequencing was CD8+ T cells from PBMCs. The receptor set was obtained from a human donor with multiple sclerosis.

The rearrangement joins TRBV27 to TRBJ1-5, with TRBD1 as a possible D gene (6 bases). V lost 0 bases to trimming and J lost 3 bases, with 12 bases between them. The CDR3 length is 16 residues. In germline, CDR1 is MNHEY, CDR2 SMNVEV (reference sequence). CDR3 protein: CASSLSEGHLNQPQHF. CDR3 in DNA: TGTGCCAGCAGTTTATCGGAGGGACACCTCAATCAGCCCCAGCATTTT.

This clonotype is a singleton in its sample. This sequence joins TRBV30 and TRBJ2-7; tentative D call: TRBD2 (7 bases). Germline V gene sequence: CDR1 GTSNPN, CDR2 SVGIG (reference sequence). V lost 0 bases and J lost 5, with 14 bases in between. CDR3 length equals 14 residues. The CDR3 loop reads CAWSVWGGAHEQYF. The CDR3 DNA reads as TGTGCCTGGAGTGTATGGGGGGGCGCCCACGAGCAGTACTTC.